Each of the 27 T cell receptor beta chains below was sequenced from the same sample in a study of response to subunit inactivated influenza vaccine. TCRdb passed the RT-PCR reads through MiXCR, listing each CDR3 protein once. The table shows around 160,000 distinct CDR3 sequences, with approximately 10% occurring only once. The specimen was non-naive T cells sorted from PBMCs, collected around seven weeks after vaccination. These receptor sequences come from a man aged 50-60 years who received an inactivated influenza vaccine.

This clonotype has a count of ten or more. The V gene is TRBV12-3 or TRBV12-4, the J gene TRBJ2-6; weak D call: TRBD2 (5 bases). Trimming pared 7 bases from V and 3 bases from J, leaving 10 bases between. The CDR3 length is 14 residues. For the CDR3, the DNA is TGTGCCAGCACGGGGTTGGGTGGGGCCAACGTCCTGACTTTC. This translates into CASTGLGGANVLTF.

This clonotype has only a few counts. CDR3 in DNA: TGTGCCAGCAGTTCTACAGGGGTTAAGTCCGAGCAGTACTTC. Its translation is CASSSTGVKSEQYF. The chain links TRBV28 to TRBJ2-7, with 7 bases matching TRBD1. The V and J ends lost 4 bases and 6 bases, in that order; junction bases with no gene match: 9. Germline CDR1 MDHEN, CDR2 SYDVKM. The CDR3 sequence is 14 residues long.

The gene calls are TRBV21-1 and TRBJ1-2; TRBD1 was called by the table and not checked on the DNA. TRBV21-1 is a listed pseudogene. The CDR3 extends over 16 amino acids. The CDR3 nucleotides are TGTGCCAGCAGCAAAGGGCTTCCACAGGGTAACTATGGCTACACCTTC. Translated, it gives CASSKGLPQGNYGYTF.

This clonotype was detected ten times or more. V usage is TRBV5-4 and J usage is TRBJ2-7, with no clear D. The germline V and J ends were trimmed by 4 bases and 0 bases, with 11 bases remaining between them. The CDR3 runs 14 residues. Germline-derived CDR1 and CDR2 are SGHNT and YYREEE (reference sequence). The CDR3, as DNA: TGTGCCAGCAGCCACCTGGCTGACTCCTACGAGCAGTACTTC. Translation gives CASSHLADSYEQYF.

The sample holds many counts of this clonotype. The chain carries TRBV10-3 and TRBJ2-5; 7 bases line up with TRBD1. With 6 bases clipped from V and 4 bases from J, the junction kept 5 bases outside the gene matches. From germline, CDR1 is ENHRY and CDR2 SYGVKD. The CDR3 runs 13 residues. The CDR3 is CAIRDRSTETQYF. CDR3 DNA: TGTGCCATCAGGGACAGGTCCACAGAGACCCAGTACTTC.

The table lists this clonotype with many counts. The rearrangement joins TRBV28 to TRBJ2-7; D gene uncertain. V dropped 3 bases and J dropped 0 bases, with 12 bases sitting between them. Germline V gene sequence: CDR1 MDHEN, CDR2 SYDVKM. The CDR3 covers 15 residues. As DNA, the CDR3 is TGTGCCAGCAGTTTCTTGCGCAGGACCTCCTACGAGCAGTACTTC. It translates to CASSFLRRTSYEQYF.

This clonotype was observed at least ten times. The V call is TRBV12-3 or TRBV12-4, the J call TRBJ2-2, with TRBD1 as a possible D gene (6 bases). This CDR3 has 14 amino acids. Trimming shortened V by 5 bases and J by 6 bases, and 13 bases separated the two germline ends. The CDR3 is CASSSTTGPGELFF. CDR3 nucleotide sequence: TGTGCCAGCAGTAGTACTACAGGGCCCGGGGAGCTGTTTTTT.

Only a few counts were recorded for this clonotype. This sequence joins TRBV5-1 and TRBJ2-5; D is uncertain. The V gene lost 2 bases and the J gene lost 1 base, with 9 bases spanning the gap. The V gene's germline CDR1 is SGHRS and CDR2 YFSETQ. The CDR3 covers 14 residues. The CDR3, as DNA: TGCGCCAGCAGCTTAGGGCGGTTCCAAGAGACCCAGTACTTC. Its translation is CASSLGRFQETQYF.

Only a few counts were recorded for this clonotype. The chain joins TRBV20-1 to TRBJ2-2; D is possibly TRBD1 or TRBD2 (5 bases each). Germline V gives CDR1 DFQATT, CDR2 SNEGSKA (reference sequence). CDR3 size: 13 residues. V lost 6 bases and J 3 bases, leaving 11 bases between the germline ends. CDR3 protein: CSAGPPDTGELFF. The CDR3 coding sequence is TGCAGTGCGGGACCCCCGGACACCGGGGAGCTGTTTTTT.

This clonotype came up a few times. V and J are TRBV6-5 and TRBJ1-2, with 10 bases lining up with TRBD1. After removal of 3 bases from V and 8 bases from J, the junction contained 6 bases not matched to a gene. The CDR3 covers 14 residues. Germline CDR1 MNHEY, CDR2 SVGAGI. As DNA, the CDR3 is TGTGCCAGCAGTTATTTTGGGGGACAGGGGGGCTACACCTTC. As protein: CASSYFGGQGGYTF.

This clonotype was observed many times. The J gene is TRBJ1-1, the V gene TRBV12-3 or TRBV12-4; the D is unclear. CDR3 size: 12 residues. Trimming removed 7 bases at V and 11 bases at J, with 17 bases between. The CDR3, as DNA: TGTGCCAGCACTTCCGGTGCCTCGCGGGCTTTCTTT. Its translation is CASTSGASRAFF.

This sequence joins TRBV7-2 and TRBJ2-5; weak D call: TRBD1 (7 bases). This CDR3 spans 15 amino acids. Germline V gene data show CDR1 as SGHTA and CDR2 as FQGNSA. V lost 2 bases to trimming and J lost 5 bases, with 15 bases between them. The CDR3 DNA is TGTGCCAGCAGCTTACAGGGGGGACGCCGGGAGACCCAGTACTTC. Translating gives CASSLQGGRRETQYF.

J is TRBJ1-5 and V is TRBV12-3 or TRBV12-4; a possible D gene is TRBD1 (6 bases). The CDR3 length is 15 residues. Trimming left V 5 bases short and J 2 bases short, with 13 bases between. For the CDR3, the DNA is TGTGCCAGCAGTGGTGGGGGCTTGGGCAATCAGCCCCAGCATTTT. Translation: CASSGGGLGNQPQHF.

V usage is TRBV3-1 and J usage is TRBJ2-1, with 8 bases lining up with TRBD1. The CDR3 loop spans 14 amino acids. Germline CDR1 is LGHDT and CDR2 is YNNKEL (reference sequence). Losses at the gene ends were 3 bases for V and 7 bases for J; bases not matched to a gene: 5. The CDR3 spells CASSHPDRENEQFF. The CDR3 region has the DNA TGTGCCAGCAGCCATCCGGACAGGGAGAATGAGCAGTTCTTC.

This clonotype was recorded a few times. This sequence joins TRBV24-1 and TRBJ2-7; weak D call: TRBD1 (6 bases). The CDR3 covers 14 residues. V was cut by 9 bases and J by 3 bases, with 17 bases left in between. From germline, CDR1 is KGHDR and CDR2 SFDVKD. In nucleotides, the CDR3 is TGTGCCACCTCATCCCGGGACAACAACTACGAGCAGTACTTC. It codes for CATSSRDNNYEQYF.

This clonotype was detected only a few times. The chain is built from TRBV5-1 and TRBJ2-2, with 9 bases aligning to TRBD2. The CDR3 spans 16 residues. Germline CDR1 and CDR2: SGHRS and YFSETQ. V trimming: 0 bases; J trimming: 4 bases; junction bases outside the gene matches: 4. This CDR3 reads CASSLGTAGGTGELFF. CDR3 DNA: TGCGCCAGCAGCTTGGGCACAGCGGGGGGCACCGGGGAGCTGTTTTTT.

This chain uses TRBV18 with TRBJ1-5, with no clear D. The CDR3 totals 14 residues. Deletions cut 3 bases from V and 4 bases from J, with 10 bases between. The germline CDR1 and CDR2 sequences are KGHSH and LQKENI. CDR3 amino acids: CASSPEPQNQPQHF. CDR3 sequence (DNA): TGTGCCAGCTCACCGGAGCCACAAAATCAGCCCCAGCATTTT.

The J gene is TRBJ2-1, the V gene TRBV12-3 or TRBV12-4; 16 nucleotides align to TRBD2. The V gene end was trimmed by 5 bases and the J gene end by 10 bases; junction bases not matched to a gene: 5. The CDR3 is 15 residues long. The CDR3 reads CASSGRGLAGGEQFF. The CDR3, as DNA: TGTGCCAGCAGTGGACGGGGACTAGCGGGGGGGGAGCAGTTCTTC.

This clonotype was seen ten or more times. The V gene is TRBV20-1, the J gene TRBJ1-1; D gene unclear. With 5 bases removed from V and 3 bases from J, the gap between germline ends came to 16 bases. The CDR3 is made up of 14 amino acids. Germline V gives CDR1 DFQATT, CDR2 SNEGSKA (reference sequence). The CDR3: CSAGSALSDTEAFF. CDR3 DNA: TGCAGTGCTGGGAGTGCTCTATCGGACACTGAAGCTTTCTTT.

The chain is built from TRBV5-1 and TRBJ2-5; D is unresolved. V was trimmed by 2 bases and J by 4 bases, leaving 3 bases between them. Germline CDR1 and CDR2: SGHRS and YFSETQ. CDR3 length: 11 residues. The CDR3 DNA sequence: TGCGCCAGCAGCTTCGCAGAGACCCAGTACTTC. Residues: CASSFAETQYF.

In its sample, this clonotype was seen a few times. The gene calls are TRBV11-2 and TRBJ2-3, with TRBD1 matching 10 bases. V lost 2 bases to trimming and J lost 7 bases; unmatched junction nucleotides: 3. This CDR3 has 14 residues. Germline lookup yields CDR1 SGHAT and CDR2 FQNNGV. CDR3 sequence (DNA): TGTGCCAGCAGCTTAAGGGACAGGGGAAATACGCAGTATTTT. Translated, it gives CASSLRDRGNTQYF.

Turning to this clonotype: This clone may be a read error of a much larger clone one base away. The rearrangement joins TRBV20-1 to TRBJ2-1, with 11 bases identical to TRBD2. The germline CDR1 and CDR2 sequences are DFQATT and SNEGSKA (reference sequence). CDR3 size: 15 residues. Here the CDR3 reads CCARDGRLAGNEQFF. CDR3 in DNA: TGCTGTGCTAGAGATGGTAGACTAGCGGGGAATGAGCAGTTCTTC.

CDR3 amino acids: CASSLAAREDEQYF. The CDR3 DNA reads as TGTGCCAGCAGCTTAGCGGCCCGAGAGGACGAGCAGTACTTC. The chain couples TRBV7-6 to TRBJ2-7; D is undetermined. Germline lookup yields CDR1 SGHVS and CDR2 FNYEAQ. The CDR3 is 14 amino acids. The V end was cut by 0 bases, the J end by 5 bases, with 11 bases between. Based on the CDR3 plus reference TRBV7-6 and TRBJ2-7, the full variable domain is GAGVSQSPRYKVTKRGQDVALRCDPISGHVSLYWYRQALGQGPEFLTYFNYEAQQDKSGLPNDRFSAERPEGSISTLTIQRTEQRDSAMYRCASSLAAREDEQYFGPGTRLTVT.

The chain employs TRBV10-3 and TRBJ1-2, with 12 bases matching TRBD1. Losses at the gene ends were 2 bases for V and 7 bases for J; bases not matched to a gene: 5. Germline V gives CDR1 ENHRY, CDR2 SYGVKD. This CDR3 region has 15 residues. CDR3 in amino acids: CAISEPGQGAPGYTF. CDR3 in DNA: TGTGCCATCAGTGAGCCGGGACAGGGGGCGCCTGGCTACACCTTC.

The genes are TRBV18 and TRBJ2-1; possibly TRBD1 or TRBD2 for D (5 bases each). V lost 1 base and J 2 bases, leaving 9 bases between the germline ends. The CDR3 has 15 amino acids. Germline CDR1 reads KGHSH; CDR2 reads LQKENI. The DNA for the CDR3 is TGTGCCAGCTCACCACAAGGGACGCCCTACAATGAGCAGTTCTTC. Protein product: CASSPQGTPYNEQFF.

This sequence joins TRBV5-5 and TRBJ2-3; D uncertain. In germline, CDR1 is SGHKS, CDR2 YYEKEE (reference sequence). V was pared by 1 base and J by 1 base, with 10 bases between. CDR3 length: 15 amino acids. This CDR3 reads CASSLSGLRTDTQYF. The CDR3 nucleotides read TGTGCCAGCAGCTTGTCAGGCCTACGCACAGATACGCAGTATTTT.

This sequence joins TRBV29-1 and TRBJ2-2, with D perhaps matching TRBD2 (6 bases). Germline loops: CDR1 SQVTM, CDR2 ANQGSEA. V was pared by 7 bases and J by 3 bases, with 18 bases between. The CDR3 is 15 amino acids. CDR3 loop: CSARDSRRDTGELFF. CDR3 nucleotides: TGCAGCGCCCGGGACTCTCGGAGGGACACCGGGGAGCTGTTTTTT.